This T cell receptor (beta chain) was identified in a study of blood T cell repertoires in COVID-19. Profiling relied on immunoSEQ multiplex PCR, and the TCRdb table lists in-frame clones only, not all of them. In the table there are 150,000 or so clones, more than 70% of which are singletons. This CDR3 region has 16 residues. Germline CDR1 is SGHNT and CDR2 is YENEEA. With 5 bases clipped from V and 4 bases from J, the junction kept 10 bases outside the gene matches. The material sequenced was peripheral blood. The source is a human donor in a cohort sampled during active COVID-19. The chain recombines TRBV11-3 with TRBJ2-2; 7 nucleotides line up with TRBD1. CDR3 loop: CASSQARQGGTGELFF. The CDR3 DNA reads TGTGCCAGCAGCCAAGCTCGACAGGGCGGCACCGGGGAGCTGTTTTTT.